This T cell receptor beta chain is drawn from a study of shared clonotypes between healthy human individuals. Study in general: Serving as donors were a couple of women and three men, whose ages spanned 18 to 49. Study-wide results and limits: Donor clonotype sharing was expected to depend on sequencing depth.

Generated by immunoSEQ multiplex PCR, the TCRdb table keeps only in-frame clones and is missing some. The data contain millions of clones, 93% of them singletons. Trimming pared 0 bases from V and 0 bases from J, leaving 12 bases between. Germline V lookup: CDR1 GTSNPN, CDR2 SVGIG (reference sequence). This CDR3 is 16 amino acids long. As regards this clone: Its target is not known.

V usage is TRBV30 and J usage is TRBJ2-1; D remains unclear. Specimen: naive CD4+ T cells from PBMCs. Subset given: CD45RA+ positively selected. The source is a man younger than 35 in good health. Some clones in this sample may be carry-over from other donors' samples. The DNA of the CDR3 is TGTGCCTGGAGTGTAGGCGGAAAAGCCTCCTACAATGAGCAGTTCTTC. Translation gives CAWSVGGKASYNEQFF.